Given below is one T cell receptor beta chain in context. These data are taken from a study of blood T cell repertoires in COVID-19. At the level of the study: T cells, B-cell-depleted T cells, or PBMCs provided the cDNA or gDNA that served as material.

In the authors' methods: Amplification with reference gene primers provided the estimates of nucleated cell counts. Assay used: immunoSEQ multiplex PCR; TCRdb lists only in-frame clones, some missing. The DNA gave D and trimming, while V, J and clone size come from that table. The table includes 110,000 or so clones, about 88% detected once. The clonotype comes from a woman in her 70s who had recovered from COVID-19. The sequenced material came from peripheral blood.

The CDR3 sequence is CASRDRAGYNEQFF. The CDR3 DNA sequence: TGTGCCAGTCGCGACAGGGCCGGCTACAATGAGCAGTTCTTC. The rearrangement joins TRBV19 to TRBJ2-1; 7 nucleotides match TRBD1. The J segment lost 3 bases and the V segment lost 8 bases, leaving 7 bases of the junction unmatched. Germline V lookup: CDR1 LNHDA, CDR2 SQIVND (reference sequence). This CDR3 is built from 14 residues.